The rows below give T cell receptor beta chains drawn from one sample of a study of T cells in Graves' hyperthyroidism and ophthalmopathy. TCRdb reprocessed the multiplex PCR reads with MiXCR, giving one entry per CDR3 protein. The sample has 450,000 to 500,000 distinct CDR3 sequences, about 22% seen once; the top ten hold about 49%. The material sequenced was blood. These receptors were obtained from a woman between 65 and 79 years old with Graves' ophthalmopathy. Both conserved end residues are part of each CDR3. D genes are given only for firm matches. Expanded clones get a size class; other rows say once, few or many, or leave the size out.

d_call: -
j_call: TRBJ2-3
v_call: TRBV11-2
clone_size: many
cdr3_aa: CASSLGALTDTQYF
cdr3_nt: TGTGCCAGCAGCTTAGGAGCGCTCACAGATACGCAGTATTTT

d_call: TRBD2
j_call: TRBJ2-7
v_call: TRBV12-5
clone_size: -
cdr3_aa: CASGLGSLAGGNYEQYF
cdr3_nt: TGTGCTAGTGGTTTGGGTTCACTAGCGGGAGGAAACTACGAGCAGTACTTC

d_call: -
j_call: TRBJ2-4
v_call: TRBV28
clone_size: -
cdr3_aa: CATSFRMGKNIQYF
cdr3_nt: TGTGCCACCAGTTTTCGAATGGGCAAAAACATTCAGTACTTC

d_call: TRBD2
j_call: TRBJ2-7
v_call: TRBV20-1
clone_size: few
cdr3_aa: CSARGLEYYEQYF
cdr3_nt: TGCAGTGCTAGGGGACTAGAATACTACGAGCAGTACTTC

d_call: TRBD1
j_call: TRBJ2-3
v_call: TRBV29-1
clone_size: few
cdr3_aa: CSVETGGYTQYF
cdr3_nt: TGCAGCGTTGAGACAGGGGGGTATACGCAGTATTTT

d_call: -
j_call: TRBJ2-7
v_call: TRBV6-5
clone_size: -
cdr3_aa: CASSYPLEFYEQYF
cdr3_nt: TGTGCCAGCAGTTACCCACTAGAATTCTACGAGCAGTACTTC

d_call: -
j_call: TRBJ1-1
v_call: TRBV12-3/TRBV12-4
clone_size: many
cdr3_aa: CASSLYSENTEAFF
cdr3_nt: TGTGCCAGCAGTTTATACTCAGAAAACACTGAAGCTTTCTTT

d_call: -
j_call: TRBJ2-5
v_call: TRBV7-3
clone_size: many
cdr3_aa: CASSPSRGETQYF
cdr3_nt: TGTGCCAGCAGCCCTAGCCGGGGGGAGACCCAGTACTTC

d_call: -
j_call: TRBJ2-7
v_call: TRBV20-1
clone_size: few
cdr3_aa: CSAGGQSPNEQYF
cdr3_nt: TGCAGTGCTGGCGGACAGTCCCCAAACGAGCAGTACTTC

d_call: -
j_call: TRBJ2-7
v_call: TRBV28
clone_size: many
cdr3_aa: CASSGREQYF
cdr3_nt: TGTGCCAGTTCGGGTCGGGAGCAGTACTTC

d_call: -
j_call: TRBJ1-6
v_call: TRBV30
clone_size: few
cdr3_aa: CAWSQLGGTNSPLHF
cdr3_nt: TGTGCCTGGAGCCAACTAGGGGGTACTAATTCACCCCTCCACTTT

d_call: -
j_call: TRBJ1-4
v_call: TRBV20-1
clone_size: few
cdr3_aa: CSAKRSNEKLFF
cdr3_nt: TGCAGTGCTAAACGGAGTAATGAAAAACTGTTTTTT

d_call: TRBD1
j_call: TRBJ1-6
v_call: TRBV9
clone_size: few
cdr3_aa: CASSTGQGVIDSPLHF
cdr3_nt: TGTGCCAGCAGCACAGGACAGGGGGTCATTGATTCACCCCTCCACTTT

d_call: -
j_call: TRBJ1-3
v_call: TRBV2
clone_size: -
cdr3_aa: CASSLGTPSSGNTIYF
cdr3_nt: TGTGCCAGCAGCCTCGGGACGCCGAGCTCTGGAAACACCATATATTTT

d_call: TRBD1
j_call: TRBJ2-3
v_call: TRBV28
clone_size: many
cdr3_aa: CASSLTGTGLDTQYF
cdr3_nt: TGTGCCAGCAGTTTAACCGGGACAGGGCTTGATACGCAGTATTTT

d_call: -
j_call: TRBJ2-5
v_call: TRBV6-1
clone_size: -
cdr3_aa: CASSEIGIRETQYF
cdr3_nt: TGTGCCAGCAGTGAAATCGGGATTCGAGAGACCCAGTACTTC

d_call: TRBD2
j_call: TRBJ2-3
v_call: TRBV28
clone_size: many
cdr3_aa: CASSIGGGTDTQYF
cdr3_nt: TGTGCCAGCAGTATTGGGGGGGGCACAGATACGCAGTATTTT

d_call: TRBD1
j_call: TRBJ2-7
v_call: TRBV7-9
clone_size: -
cdr3_aa: CASSLARDRGRDEQYF
cdr3_nt: TGTGCCAGCAGCTTAGCCCGGGACAGGGGGCGAGACGAGCAGTACTTC

d_call: -
j_call: TRBJ2-1
v_call: TRBV6-1
clone_size: few
cdr3_aa: CASNQPGTLNEQFF
cdr3_nt: TGTGCCAGCAACCAACCAGGGACCCTCAATGAGCAGTTCTTC

d_call: -
j_call: TRBJ1-1
v_call: TRBV9
clone_size: few
cdr3_aa: CASSVTGGSNTEAFF
cdr3_nt: TGTGCCAGCAGCGTAACCGGAGGGAGTAACACTGAAGCTTTCTTT

d_call: -
j_call: TRBJ2-5
v_call: TRBV7-2
clone_size: once
cdr3_aa: CASTEAGLETQYF
cdr3_nt: TGTGCCAGCACCGAGGCGGGGTTGGAGACCCAGTACTTC

d_call: TRBD2
j_call: TRBJ2-7
v_call: TRBV6-1
clone_size: many
cdr3_aa: CASSETPRGSYYEQYF
cdr3_nt: TGTGCCAGCAGTGAAACCCCGCGCGGGAGCTACTACGAGCAGTACTTC

d_call: -
j_call: TRBJ2-1
v_call: TRBV24-1
clone_size: -
cdr3_aa: CATSEGSGLSYNEQFF
cdr3_nt: TGTGCCACCAGTGAGGGCTCAGGACTTTCCTACAATGAGCAGTTCTTC

d_call: TRBD2
j_call: TRBJ2-1
v_call: TRBV9
clone_size: few
cdr3_aa: CASSLGAGESYNEQFF
cdr3_nt: TGTGCCAGCAGCTTAGGGGCGGGAGAATCCTACAATGAGCAGTTCTTC

d_call: TRBD1
j_call: TRBJ1-1
v_call: TRBV27
clone_size: few
cdr3_aa: CASHRTGRGTEAFF
cdr3_nt: TGTGCCAGCCACAGGACAGGGCGGGGCACTGAAGCTTTCTTT

d_call: -
j_call: TRBJ2-7
v_call: TRBV19
clone_size: -
cdr3_aa: CASSMIGSYEQYF
cdr3_nt: TGTGCCAGTAGTATGATTGGCTCCTACGAGCAGTACTTC

d_call: -
j_call: TRBJ1-3
v_call: TRBV7-2
clone_size: few
cdr3_aa: CASSPGAGNTIYF
cdr3_nt: TGTGCCAGCAGCCCAGGGGCTGGAAACACCATATATTTT

d_call: -
j_call: TRBJ2-7
v_call: TRBV12-3/TRBV12-4
clone_size: many
cdr3_aa: CASSLRYTYEQYF
cdr3_nt: TGTGCCAGCAGTTTAAGATATACCTACGAGCAGTACTTC

d_call: -
j_call: TRBJ1-4
v_call: TRBV27
clone_size: -
cdr3_aa: CASSLLGSGKLFF
cdr3_nt: TGTGCCAGCAGTTTATTAGGGTCCGGAAAACTGTTTTTT

d_call: TRBD2
j_call: TRBJ2-2
v_call: TRBV11-2
clone_size: few
cdr3_aa: CASSRGPRLAGARGLTGELFF
cdr3_nt: TGTGCCAGCAGCCGGGGGCCGAGACTAGCGGGAGCTCGGGGATTGACCGGGGAGCTGTTTTTT

d_call: -
j_call: TRBJ1-5
v_call: TRBV30
clone_size: -
cdr3_aa: CAWRAGGNQPQHF
cdr3_nt: TGTGCCTGGAGGGCAGGGGGCAATCAGCCCCAGCATTTT

d_call: -
j_call: TRBJ2-1
v_call: TRBV7-2
clone_size: few
cdr3_aa: CASCLTRYNEQFF
cdr3_nt: TGTGCCAGCTGCTTAACCCGCTACAATGAGCAGTTCTTC

d_call: TRBD1
j_call: TRBJ2-5
v_call: TRBV5-1
clone_size: -
cdr3_aa: CASSWAPGGGETQYF
cdr3_nt: TGCGCCAGCAGCTGGGCCCCAGGGGGCGGAGAGACTCAGTACTTC

d_call: TRBD1
j_call: TRBJ1-2
v_call: TRBV20-1
clone_size: -
cdr3_aa: CSAEGQGAYGYTF
cdr3_nt: TGCAGTGCCGAGGGACAGGGGGCTTACGGCTACACCTTC

d_call: TRBD2
j_call: TRBJ2-1
v_call: TRBV20-1
clone_size: -
cdr3_aa: CSVQRELEQFF
cdr3_nt: TGCAGTGTCCAGCGGGAGCTTGAGCAGTTCTTC

d_call: TRBD2
j_call: TRBJ2-1
v_call: TRBV11-2
clone_size: many
cdr3_aa: CASSLAERNEQFF
cdr3_nt: TGTGCCAGCAGCCTAGCGGAGCGGAATGAGCAGTTCTTC

d_call: -
j_call: TRBJ2-2
v_call: TRBV9
clone_size: few
cdr3_aa: CASSVAPLQSTGELFF
cdr3_nt: TGTGCCAGCAGCGTCGCCCCCCTCCAGTCTACCGGGGAGCTGTTTTTT

d_call: -
j_call: TRBJ1-4
v_call: TRBV30
clone_size: few
cdr3_aa: CAWSVAGRPNEKLFF
cdr3_nt: TGTGCCTGGAGTGTGGCGGGACGGCCTAATGAAAAACTGTTTTTT

d_call: TRBD2
j_call: TRBJ2-5
v_call: TRBV6-1
clone_size: few
cdr3_aa: CASRPRTSGSQYF
cdr3_nt: TGTGCCAGCAGACCCAGGACTAGCGGGAGCCAGTACTTC

d_call: -
j_call: TRBJ1-1
v_call: TRBV6-2/TRBV6-3
clone_size: many
cdr3_aa: CASSYGYRNTEAFF
cdr3_nt: TGTGCCAGCAGTTACGGCTACCGGAACACTGAAGCTTTCTTT

d_call: -
j_call: TRBJ1-2
v_call: TRBV5-1
clone_size: -
cdr3_aa: CASSSTGGDYGYTF
cdr3_nt: TGCGCCAGCAGCTCCACGGGGGGGGACTATGGCTACACCTTC